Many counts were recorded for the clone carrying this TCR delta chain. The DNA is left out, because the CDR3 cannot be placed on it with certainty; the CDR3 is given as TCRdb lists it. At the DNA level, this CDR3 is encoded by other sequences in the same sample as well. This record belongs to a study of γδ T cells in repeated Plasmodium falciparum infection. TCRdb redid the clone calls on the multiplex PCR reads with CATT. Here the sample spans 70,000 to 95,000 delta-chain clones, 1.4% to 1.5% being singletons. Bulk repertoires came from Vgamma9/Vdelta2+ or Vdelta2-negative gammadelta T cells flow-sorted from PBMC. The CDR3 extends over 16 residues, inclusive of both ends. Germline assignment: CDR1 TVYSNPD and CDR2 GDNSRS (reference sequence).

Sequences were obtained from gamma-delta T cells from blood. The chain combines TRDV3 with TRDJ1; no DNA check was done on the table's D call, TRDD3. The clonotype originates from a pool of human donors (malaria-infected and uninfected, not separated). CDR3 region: CAFGGGTPEVSDKLIF.